The 22 T cell receptor beta chains in this list originate from one sample, sequenced in a study of response to subunit inactivated influenza vaccine. In TCRdb, the RT-PCR reads were re-called with MiXCR into one record per CDR3 protein. This sample has 540,000 or so distinct CDR3 sequences; over 10% occur once, and the top ten carry about an eighth. The material sequenced was PBMCs from blood, taken more than 35 days after vaccination. The source is a man over 45 who received an inactivated influenza vaccine.

This clonotype was seen a handful of times. The gene calls are TRBV20-1 and TRBJ1-2, with 7 bases fitting TRBD1. CDR1 and CDR2 (germline): DFQATT, SNEGSKA (reference sequence). The ends lost 5 bases at V and 4 bases at J; junction bases unmatched: 10. The CDR3 is 14 residues long. DNA of the CDR3: TGCAGTGCTCGACACACACAGGGGAGCTATGGCTACACCTTC. Protein: CSARHTQGSYGYTF.

There are many counts of this clonotype. The chain recombines TRBV28 with TRBJ2-1, with unresolved D. V dropped 6 bases and J dropped 0 bases, with 12 bases sitting between them. The CDR3 totals 15 residues. Germline V gene sequence: CDR1 MDHEN, CDR2 SYDVKM. This chain's CDR3 is CASRSGLGSYNEQFF. In DNA form, the CDR3 reads TGTGCCAGCAGGTCTGGGTTAGGCTCCTACAATGAGCAGTTCTTC.

This clonotype was observed many times. J is TRBJ1-1 and V is TRBV12-3 or TRBV12-4; D is undetermined. V shed 6 bases and J shed 0 bases, with 14 bases lying between them. The CDR3 has 15 residues. The CDR3 DNA sequence: TGTGCCAGCAGCACCCTTTGGGGTATGAACACTGAAGCTTTCTTT. This encodes CASSTLWGMNTEAFF.

This clonotype appeared a few times. This chain uses TRBV29-1 with TRBJ1-1; no clear D. From germline, CDR1 is SQVTM and CDR2 ANQGSEA. V was cut by 0 bases and J by 11 bases, with 13 bases left in between. This CDR3 comprises 12 residues. Here the CDR3 DNA reads TGCAGCGTTGAAGATCTTAGGAGGGCTGCTTTCTTT. Translation gives CSVEDLRRAAFF. Using reference TRBV29-1 and TRBJ1-1 for the parts outside the CDR3, the full variable domain is SAVISQKPSRDICQRGTSLTIQCQVDSQVTMMFWYRQQPGQSLTLIATANQGSEATYESGFVIDKFPISRPNLTFSTLTVSNMSPEDSSIYLCSVEDLRRAAFFGQGTRLTVV.

Only a few counts were recorded for this clonotype. This CDR3 is missing its conserved last phenylalanine or tryptophan, likely due to a read error. The genes are TRBV28 and TRBJ2-7, with TRBD2 as a possible D gene (7 bases). Deletions cut 3 bases from V and 3 bases from J, with 12 bases between. The CDR3 spans 14 residues. Germline V lookup: CDR1 MDHEN, CDR2 SYDVKM. The CDR3 protein is CASSLGGLDYEQYS. The CDR3, as DNA: TGTGCCAGCAGTTTGGGGGGGCTCGACTACGAGCAGTACTCC.

This clonotype has just a few counts. This rearrangement joins TRBV20-1 to TRBJ1-3; the D gene is possibly TRBD1 (5 bases). CDR3 length: 16 amino acids. Germline CDR1 is DFQATT and CDR2 is SNEGSKA (reference sequence). V was cut by 3 bases and J by 0 bases, with 15 bases left in between. CDR3 region: CSASSGARSSGNTIYF. The CDR3 bases are TGCAGTGCTAGTTCCGGGGCGCGGAGCTCTGGAAACACCATATATTTT.

V usage is TRBV25-1 and J usage is TRBJ1-3, with a possible D match to TRBD1 (6 bases). The germline V gene encodes CDR1 MGHDK and CDR2 SYGVNS. The CDR3 runs to 15 residues. V shed 11 bases and J shed 0 bases, with 17 bases lying between them. The CDR3: CACSGTQDSGNTIYF. CDR3 sequence (DNA): TGTGCCTGCTCCGGGACACAAGACTCTGGAAACACCATATATTTT.

This clonotype was seen many times. In DNA form, the CDR3 reads TGTGCCAGCAGCTTAGACGGGAACTCCTACAATGAGCAGTTCTTC. Amino acid sequence: CASSLDGNSYNEQFF. The J gene is TRBJ2-1, the V gene TRBV7-2; D possibly corresponds to TRBD2 (5 bases). V was trimmed by 1 base and J by 0 bases, leaving 7 bases between them. This CDR3 is built from 15 residues. Germline loops: CDR1 SGHTA, CDR2 FQGNSA.

This clonotype was counted a few times. The chain is built from TRBV27 and TRBJ2-1; 10 bases align to TRBD1. The CDR3 consists of 12 residues. Germline assignment: CDR1 MNHEY and CDR2 SMNVEV (reference sequence). Germline trimming cut 5 bases from V and 15 bases from J; bases unmatched to any gene: 7. The CDR3 protein is CASSLRTGGMFF. CDR3 coding DNA: TGTGCCAGCAGTCTACGGACAGGGGGGATGTTCTTC.

This clonotype has a handful of counts. This rearrangement joins TRBV7-6 to TRBJ2-3; D is ambiguous. This CDR3 is 14 amino acids long. Germline CDR1 and CDR2: SGHVS and FNYEAQ. V gave up 1 base and J gave up 2 bases, with 7 bases separating them. In nucleotides, the CDR3 is TGTGCCAGCAGCTTAGACGGCCACACAGATACGCAGTATTTT. Amino acids: CASSLDGHTDTQYF.

This clonotype occurred a few times. The chain has TRBV20-1 and TRBJ2-7, with 10 nucleotides matching TRBD2. The trim removed 3 bases at V and 5 bases at J, leaving 4 bases unmatched. Germline V lookup: CDR1 DFQATT, CDR2 SNEGSKA (reference sequence). The CDR3 runs 13 residues. CDR3 region: CSASVAGGNEQYF. The CDR3 nucleotides are TGCAGTGCTAGTGTAGCGGGGGGTAACGAGCAGTACTTC.

This clonotype appeared a few times. The chain is built from TRBV9 and TRBJ1-1; D may be TRBD1 (5 bases). The germline gives CDR1 SGDLS, CDR2 YYNGEE. The CDR3 has 13 residues. The V end was cut by 3 bases, the J end by 7 bases, with 13 bases between. The CDR3 reads CASSGTGGSEAFF. The CDR3 coding sequence is TGTGCCAGCAGCGGGACCGGGGGGAGTGAAGCTTTCTTT.

This clonotype was found a few times. The chain employs TRBV18 and TRBJ2-1, with TRBD1 matching 7 bases. This CDR3 spans 13 amino acids. CDR1 is KGHSH, CDR2 LQKENI, per germline. With 3 bases clipped from V and 6 bases from J, the junction kept 2 bases outside the gene matches. In DNA, the CDR3 is TGTGCCAGCTCACCGGGACAGATCAATGAGCAGTTCTTC. Protein product: CASSPGQINEQFF.

This clonotype appeared a few times. V gene TRBV10-3 combines with J gene TRBJ2-3, with D hard to call. Trimming took off 4 bases at V and 2 bases at J, with 7 bases between the two ends. CDR3 length: 13 amino acids. The germline gives CDR1 ENHRY, CDR2 SYGVKD. For the CDR3, the DNA is TGTGCCATCAGTGTGGCAGCCACAGATACGCAGTATTTT. This encodes CAISVAATDTQYF.

This clonotype was recorded many times. The chain combines TRBV7-7 with TRBJ2-3; TRBD2 agrees at 7 bases. Germline V gene sequence: CDR1 SSHAT, CDR2 FNYEAQ (reference sequence). The junction had 5 bases not matched to a gene; V was cut back by 2 bases and J by 3 bases. The CDR3 length is 15 residues. CDR3 sequence: CASSLTLAATDTQYF. The CDR3, as DNA: TGTGCCAGCAGCTTAACCCTAGCGGCAACAGATACGCAGTATTTT.

The chain combines TRBV20-1 with TRBJ2-3; no definite D call. The germline V gene has CDR1 DFQATT and CDR2 SNEGSKA (reference sequence). The CDR3 contains 18 residues. Between the trimmed V and J ends, which lost 0 bases and 0 bases, there was a span of 19 bases. CDR3: CSARDPKTSTISTDTQYF. As DNA, the CDR3 is TGCAGTGCTAGAGATCCGAAGACTTCCACCATCAGCACAGATACGCAGTATTTT.

This clonotype appeared a few times. The genes are TRBV5-5 and TRBJ2-2; 9 nucleotides line up with TRBD2. The germline CDR1 and CDR2 sequences are SGHKS and YYEKEE (reference sequence). V gave up 0 bases and J gave up 7 bases; unmatched junction bases: 4. The CDR3 is made up of 15 amino acids. The CDR3, as DNA: TGTGCCAGCAGCTTGGATAGCGGGGGTTACGGGGAGCTGTTTTTT. Translation: CASSLDSGGYGELFF. Variable domain in full (rest from reference TRBV5-5 and TRBJ2-2): DAGVTQSPTHLIKTRGQQVTLRCSPISGHKSVSWYQQVLGQGPQFIFQYYEKEERGRGNFPDRFSARQFPNYSSELNVNALLLGDSALYLCASSLDSGGYGELFFGEGSRLTVL.

The genes are TRBV10-3 and TRBJ2-3; D unclear. The CDR3 sequence is 13 residues long. V lost 6 bases and J 3 bases, leaving 10 bases between the germline ends. Germline-derived CDR1 and CDR2 are ENHRY and SYGVKD. DNA of the CDR3: TGTGCCATCAGGACGGACCGAACAGATACGCAGTATTTT. Residues: CAIRTDRTDTQYF.

This clonotype turned up a few times. The J gene is TRBJ2-5, the V gene TRBV5-1; TRBD2 might be the D (5 bases). The CDR3 is 16 amino acids. Germline V lookup: CDR1 SGHRS, CDR2 YFSETQ. The V end lost 8 bases, the J end lost 5 bases, and 25 bases lay between the germline ends. The CDR3 DNA follows: TGCGCCAGTAATCCGGGATACCTAAGGCCGGGGGAGACCCAGTACTTC. Protein: CASNPGYLRPGETQYF.

This clonotype was found a few times. The genes are TRBV9 and TRBJ2-3, with D maybe TRBD2 (7 bases). The CDR3 length is 15 residues. Germline V gene sequence: CDR1 SGDLS, CDR2 YYNGEE. Deletions cut 4 bases from V and 2 bases from J, with 14 bases between. The CDR3 loop reads CASSISGGLTDTQYF. CDR3 coding DNA: TGTGCCAGCAGCATCTCCGGGGGGCTCACAGATACGCAGTATTTT.

About this clonotype itself: It is likely a read error, because the conserved phenylalanine at the end of the CDR3 is missing. The rearrangement links TRBV27 to TRBJ2-5; tentatively, D is TRBD2 (6 bases). With 2 bases removed from V and 3 bases from J, the gap between germline ends came to 10 bases. The CDR3 contains 14 residues. Germline-derived CDR1 and CDR2 are MNHEY and SMNVEV (reference sequence). This chain's CDR3 is CASSLGVAEETQYL. The CDR3, as DNA: TGTGCCAGCAGTTTAGGGGTAGCGGAAGAGACCCAGTACCTC.

This clonotype was seen only a few times. The chain couples TRBV12-3 or TRBV12-4 to TRBJ2-1, with TRBD1 matching over 8 bases. The CDR3 loop spans 14 amino acids. The junction had 7 bases not matched to a gene; V was cut back by 3 bases and J by 9 bases. CDR3 region: CASSFAVDRVEQFF. CDR3 nucleotide sequence: TGTGCCAGCAGTTTTGCAGTGGACAGGGTTGAGCAGTTCTTC.